Given below is one T cell receptor (beta chain) in context. RNA was extracted from bulk tissue without any cell sorting. The data were taken from a study of tumor and adjacent non-tumor tissue in lung cancer. V was clipped by 7 bases and J by 4 bases, with 8 bases between them. The CDR3 has 12 amino acids. The germline V gene encodes CDR1 MDHEN and CDR2 SYDVKM. A modified ARM-PCR protocol with three rounds of nested PCR amplified TCRbeta. TCRdb independently ran MiXCR on the multiplex PCR reads; one entry per CDR3 protein. The sample contains about 110,000 distinct CDR3 sequences, more than 70% of which appear only once.

The chain is built from TRBV28 and TRBJ2-1; D might be TRBD1 (6 bases). The TCR sequence derives from a woman aged 55-70 years with non-small cell lung cancer. Sequenced input: lung tumor tissue. CDR3 sequence (DNA): TGTGCCAGCAACGGACAGTACAATGAGCAGTTCTTC. Translating it yields CASNGQYNEQFF.